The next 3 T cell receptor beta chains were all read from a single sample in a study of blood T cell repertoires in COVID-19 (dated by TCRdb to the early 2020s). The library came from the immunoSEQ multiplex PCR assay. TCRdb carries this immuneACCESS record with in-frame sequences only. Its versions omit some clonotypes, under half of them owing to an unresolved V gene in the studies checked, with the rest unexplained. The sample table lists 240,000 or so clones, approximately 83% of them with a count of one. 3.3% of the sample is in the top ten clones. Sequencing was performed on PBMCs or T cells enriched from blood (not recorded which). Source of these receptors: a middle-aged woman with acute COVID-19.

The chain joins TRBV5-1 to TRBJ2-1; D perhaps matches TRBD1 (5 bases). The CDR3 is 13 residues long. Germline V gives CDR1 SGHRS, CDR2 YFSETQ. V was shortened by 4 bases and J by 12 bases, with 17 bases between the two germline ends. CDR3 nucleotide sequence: TGCGCCAGCAGCCCGGACATGTCAAGAATGCAGTTCTTC. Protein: CASSPDMSRMQFF.

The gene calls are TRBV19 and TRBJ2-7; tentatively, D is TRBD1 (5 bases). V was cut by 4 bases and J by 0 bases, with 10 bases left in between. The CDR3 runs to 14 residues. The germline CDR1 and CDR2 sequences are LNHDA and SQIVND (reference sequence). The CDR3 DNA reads TGTGCCAGTAGTAAGACAGTTGACTCCTACGAGCAGTACTTC. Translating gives CASSKTVDSYEQYF.

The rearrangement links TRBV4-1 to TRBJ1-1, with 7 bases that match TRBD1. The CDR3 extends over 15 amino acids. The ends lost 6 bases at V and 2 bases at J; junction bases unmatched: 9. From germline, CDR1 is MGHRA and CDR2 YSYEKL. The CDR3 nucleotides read TGCGCCAGCAGGGTTCGGGACAGCAGAAACACTGAAGCTTTCTTT. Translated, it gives CASRVRDSRNTEAFF.